The clone carrying this TCR delta chain has a handful of counts. Its target is unknown. CDR1 and CDR2 (germline): TSWWSYY, QGS. The V segment lost 1 base and the J segment 9 bases; nucleotides outside the gene matches: 23. The CDR3 consists of 19 residues. These data belong to a study of Vδ1+ human thymocytes. The study, taken as a whole, reports: Many TRG clonotypes were shared between donors; TRD repertoires were essentially private. Highly polyclonal TRG and TRD repertoires with Gaussian CDR3 length distributions appeared in thymus. Unexpected Vdelta2 sequences could cause misinterpretation of bulk repertoire data. Approximately 19% of thymic delta-chain sequences were Vdelta2, with few Vdelta3, unlike blood Vdelta1+ controls.

After alphabeta T cell depletion, CD3+ Vdelta1+ Vdelta2- thymocytes were sorted. RNA was extracted from the cells and then reverse transcribed. The CDR3 regions were amplified by multiplex PCR from V-gene primers to a constant-region primer. TCRdb made new clone calls on the multiplex PCR reads using CATT. The sample shows about 75,000 delta-chain clones, about 30% of them seen only once. Input material: Vdelta1+ gamma-delta thymocytes from the thymus. As for subset: FACS-sorted CD3+ TCRalphabeta- TCRVdelta1+ TCRVdelta2- thymocytes. This TCR was sampled from a boy younger than two who had congenital heart surgery. The chain combines TRDV1 with TRDJ1; 7 nucleotides agree with TRDD3. The CDR3 sequence is CALGEHLRPRIPGIGELIF. The CDR3 DNA follows: TGTGCTCTTGGGGAACATCTACGGCCCCGTATACCGGGGATAGGCGAACTCATCTTT.